This TCR beta chain stems from a study of human T cells and chemical hapten exposure. This clonotype has only a few counts. The trim removed 7 bases at V and 6 bases at J, leaving 4 bases unmatched. The germline CDR1 and CDR2 sequences are LNHNV and YYDKDF (reference sequence). CDR3 length: 12 amino acids. Indicated time point: patch test 2, 6 weeks after DPC sensitization. Treatment in this sample: therapeutic diphenylcyclopropenone sensitization with weekly scalp DPC. Blood collection happened ahead of applying each patch test. Alopecia patients, 18 to 70 years old and DPC-suitable, served as donors. Each CDR3 protein is one row after TCRdb ran MiXCR on the RACE reads. The sample has approximately 75,000 distinct CDR3 sequences; 7.5% to 9.5% are singletons.

This TCR was recovered from a woman in her forties or fifties with alopecia areata. Some clones in this sample may be carry-over from other donors' samples. Source: whole blood, taken in connection with sensitization to the hapten diphenylcyclopropenone (DPC). This chain connects TRBV15 to TRBJ1-2, with 8 positions matching TRBD1. The CDR3 nucleotides read TGTGCCACCACCCAGGGGGCGGATGGCTACACCTTC. Its protein is CATTQGADGYTF.